This TCR beta chain was sequenced during a study of beta chain features in type 1 diabetes. The germline V gene has CDR1 SGDLS and CDR2 YYNGEE. After removal of 0 bases from V and 6 bases from J, the junction contained 11 bases not matched to a gene. The CDR3 has 18 amino acids. Investigators reverse transcribed all isolated RNA, so they sequenced expressed TCRB transcripts. Approximately 3.7 million reads per sample on average were obtained from naive, central memory and regulatory T cell samples. Data came from immunoSEQ multiplex PCR; TCRdb stores just in-frame clones and leaves some out. The table records some 350,000 clones, roughly 14% of them present only once. Note on this clone: Its antigen is undetermined.

Via CD45RO/CCR7/CD25/CD127/CD95/CD27, cells of the CD4+ naive, central memory, regulatory and stem cell-like memory subsets were sorted. The study, taken as a whole, reports: TCRB CDR3s from Type 1 diabetes patients were moderately but significantly shorter in all four CD4+ subsets. More deletions and fewer insertions at VDJ junctions were found in patients with type 1 diabetes. Although PCR might favor shorter templates, it would do so equally in patients and controls.

The chain recombines TRBV9 with TRBJ2-7; TRBD2 aligns across 14 bases. The sequenced material came from naive CD4+ T cells from blood. The clonotype originates from a woman younger than 30 with type 1 diabetes. The CDR3 coding sequence is TGTGCCAGCAGCGTAGGACTAGCGGGAGGGCCCCGCCCGATCGAGCAGTACTTC. Residues: CASSVGLAGGPRPIEQYF.